What follows describes a single T cell receptor (beta chain). This clone's antigen is unknown. No qualities accompany the bases; no much larger clone lies one base away. The data derive from a study of blood T cell repertoires in COVID-19 (dated by TCRdb to 2018 to 2021). A note on the overall study: Samples covering the acute and convalescent phases of COVID-19 were provided by collaborators in the United States, Italy and Spain. The material from the prospective study consisted of cDNA or gDNA derived from T cells, B-cell-depleted T cells, or PBMCs. Deeply sampled blood TCRbeta repertoires from subjects exposed to, actively infected with, or recovered from COVID-19 were included in the dataset. The repertoires were made available in a free public database intended to serve as a resource for research on the immune response to SARS-CoV-2. The samples were drawn from the first 160 participants of the ongoing ImmuneRACE study and from over 950 subjects provided by 6 global collaborators. The sample metadata nearly always contained a de-identified subject ID, COVID-19 status, age in years and sex. HLA class I and class II types, where available, came from metadata supplied by the sample provider rather than from assay-based typing.

Here is what the overall study found, with its caveats: Clinical and demographic metadata were provided uncurated, with the amount varying by source and participant.

TCRbeta CDR3 regions were amplified from genomic DNA by means of the immunoSEQ Assay, a bias-controlled multiplex PCR. The study's own analysis went as follows. The number of nucleated cells in each sample was estimated by amplification of reference gene primers within the assay. To quantify the absolute abundance of each unique TCRbeta CDR3 rearrangement, sequence reads were collapsed and filtered. For each sample, productive Simpson clonality was calculated as the square root of Simpson's diversity index across productive rearrangements. Sourced from immuneACCESS, this table was stored by TCRdb with only in-frame sequences that have V and J called. A share of the clones is absent; for the studies checked, an unresolved V gene accounts for under half, and the remainder has no known explanation. V, J and clone size derive from that table, while D and trimming were established from the DNA sequence. The sample contains approximately 110,000 clones, approximately 87% of them found a single time. The top ten clonotypes cover 6.5% to 8% of the sample.

Each collaborating institution followed its own protocols to collect whole blood in K2EDTA tubes. For TCRbeta analysis, collaborator samples were shipped as frozen whole blood, as isolated PBMCs, or as DNA extracted from either sample type. The germline V gene supplies CDR1 SGHVS and CDR2 FQNEAQ. CDR3 length: 14 amino acids, cysteine to phenylalanine. Just the 42-base CDR3 DNA is kept, in frame starting at base 1. Trimming at the junction amounts to 2 bases on V and 1 base on J, and the germline ends lie 8 bases apart. Recombination joined TRBV7-8 with TRBJ1-1; D gene: possibly TRBD1, on 5 matching bases. The material sequenced was peripheral blood. This TCR derives from a woman in her fifties or sixties with acute or convalescent COVID-19. The bases are TGTGCCAGCAGCTTAAGCGGGACGAACACTGAAGCTTTCTTT. It specifies CASSLSGTNTEAFF. The CDR3, completed at both ends by the reference TRBV7-8 and TRBJ1-1 genes, gives the full variable domain GAGVSQSPRYKVAKRGQDVALRCDPISGHVSLFWYQQALGQGPEFLTYFQNEAQLDKSGLPSDRFFAERPEGSVSTLKIQRTQQEDSAVYLCASSLSGTNTEAFFGQGTRLTVV.